The 8 T cell receptor beta chains given below trace back to one sample, sequenced in a study of cytomegalovirus exposure and HLA in healthy donors. Both 60 Vbeta primers and 13 Jbeta primers went into the PCR. Measured with immunoSEQ multiplex PCR; TCRdb has only the in-frame clones, and not every one. This table has 150,000 to 160,000 clones, 80% appearing once. Sample: PBMCs. Every receptor here comes from a man in his thirties or forties in good health and CMV-seropositive.

The chain joins TRBV7-2 to TRBJ2-7; D is possibly TRBD1 (6 bases). The length of the CDR3 is 14 residues. The ends were cut back, 1 base at V and 2 bases at J, with 9 bases in the middle. From germline, CDR1 is SGHTA and CDR2 FQGNSA. This CDR3 is CASSLGRGPYEQYF. CDR3 sequence (DNA): TGTGCCAGCAGCTTAGGCAGGGGACCCTACGAGCAGTACTTC.

V is TRBV14 and J is TRBJ1-4; TRBD1 agrees at 11 bases. The CDR3 is made up of 15 amino acids. Losses at the gene ends were 3 bases for V and 7 bases for J; bases not matched to a gene: 4. Germline V lookup: CDR1 SGHDN, CDR2 FVKESK. The CDR3 DNA reads as TGTGCCAGCAGCCACCTAGGGACAGGGGGTGAAAAACTGTTTTTT. Amino acid sequence: CASSHLGTGGEKLFF.

This clone was observed a few times. The CDR3: CASSMYPSSTVYGYTF. The DNA of the CDR3 is TGTGCCAGTAGTATGTATCCCTCCAGTACCGTCTATGGCTACACCTTC. V usage is TRBV19 and J usage is TRBJ1-2; D gene unclear. CDR1 and CDR2 from the germline V gene are LNHDA and SQIVND (reference sequence). Trimming left V 3 bases short and J 4 bases short, with 18 bases between. There are 16 residues in the CDR3.

This clone was counted a few times. V and J are TRBV5-4 and TRBJ2-3, with 9 bases that match TRBD1. The V segment lost 2 bases and the J segment 12 bases; nucleotides outside the gene matches: 4. The CDR3 is made up of 12 amino acids. Germline CDR1 SGHNT, CDR2 YYREEE (reference sequence). The chain's CDR3 is CASSFGTGLQYF. The CDR3 DNA reads as TGTGCCAGCAGCTTCGGGACAGGGCTACAGTATTTT.

The chain carries TRBV19 and TRBJ1-5; no firm D call. The germline V gene encodes CDR1 LNHDA and CDR2 SQIVND (reference sequence). This CDR3 has 14 amino acids. V was clipped by 3 bases and J by 2 bases, with 8 bases between them. The CDR3 nucleotides read TGTGCCAGTAGTATGTTGTCGGGCAATCAGCCCCAGCATTTT. This sequence encodes CASSMLSGNQPQHF. The entire variable domain, with the rest obtained from reference TRBV19 and TRBJ1-5, is as follows: DGGITQSPKYLFRKEGQNVTLSCEQNLNHDAMYWYRQDPGQGLRLIYYSQIVNDFQKGDIAEGYSVSREKKESFPLTVTSAQKNPTAFYLCASSMLSGNQPQHFGDGTRLSIL.

The chain uses TRBV18 and TRBJ2-7, with TRBD1 as a possible D gene (6 bases). Germline lookup yields CDR1 KGHSH and CDR2 LQKENI. The CDR3 covers 14 residues. The ends were cut back, 5 bases at V and 3 bases at J, with 14 bases in the middle. In DNA form, the CDR3 reads TGTGCCAGCTCAGGTGCAGGGGCCAGCTACGAGCAGTACTTC. This gives the protein CASSGAGASYEQYF.

This chain uses TRBV19 with TRBJ1-3; D unresolved. The CDR3 consists of 14 residues. The ends were cut back, 10 bases at V and 0 bases at J, with 13 bases in the middle. The V gene's germline CDR1 is LNHDA and CDR2 SQIVND (reference sequence). CDR3 in DNA: TGTGCCACCATGACTCGAGGCTCTGGAAACACCATATATTTT. It specifies CATMTRGSGNTIYF.

The chain links TRBV5-1 to TRBJ2-5; possibly TRBD1 for D (5 bases). There are 16 residues in the CDR3. CDR1 and CDR2 (germline): SGHRS, YFSETQ. Between the trimmed V and J ends, which lost 0 bases and 4 bases, there was a span of 16 bases. The CDR3 coding sequence is TGCGCCAGCAGCTTGGAATCTGCAGGGCGCAGAGAGACCCAGTACTTC. It translates to CASSLESAGRRETQYF.